This is a list of T cell receptor beta chains from one sample in a study of graft-versus-host responses after intestinal transplantation. Method: immunoSEQ multiplex PCR; TCRdb's copy keeps in-frame clones and lacks some. The sample consists of around 17,000 clones, approximately 79% of them appearing once. The sequences come from ileum tissue, collected roughly 460 days after intestinal transplant. The receptors stem from a human patient who received an intestinal transplant, so some T cells may come from the graft donor. Both conserved end residues are part of each CDR3. D genes are given only for firm matches. Only part of the rows carry a size: once, few, many, or a class if the clone is expanded.

V gene,CDR3 length,D gene,clone size,J gene,CDR3 DNA,CDR3 protein
TRBV10-3,15,TRBD2,NA,TRBJ2-7,TGTGCCCGATCGGGGGGAGCGGGAGGCTCCTACGAGCAGTACTTC,CARSGGAGGSYEQYF
TRBV7-3,13,TRBD1,NA,TRBJ1-2,TGTGCCAGCAGTCCGACAGGGAACTATGGCTACACCTTC,CASSPTGNYGYTF
TRBV2,13,TRBD1,NA,TRBJ1-5,TGTGCCAGCAGGGGGACAGGGGGCGGAATCCAGCATTTT,CASRGTGGGIQHF
TRBV21-1,15,NA,once,TRBJ2-7,TGTGCCAGCAGCAAACAAGGCCCGGGCGGGCGGGAGCAGTACTTC,CASSKQGPGGREQYF
TRBV6-5,13,NA,NA,TRBJ1-1,TGTGCCAGCAGTTACACAGGAGGTACTGAAGCTTTCTTT,CASSYTGGTEAFF
TRBV18,12,NA,NA,TRBJ2-7,TGTGCCAGCTCAACCAGGGGCGACGAGCAGTACTTC,CASSTRGDEQYF
TRBV27,11,TRBD1,few,TRBJ1-2,TGTGCCAGGCAGGGGGACTATGGCTACACCTTC,CARQGDYGYTF
TRBV5-1,16,TRBD1,NA,TRBJ2-3,TGCGCCAGCAGCTTGGGGGTCGGGACAGCTACAGATACGCAGTATTTT,CASSLGVGTATDTQYF
TRBV12-5,16,NA,NA,TRBJ1-6,TGTGCTAGTGGTTCCTCATTACCACGGGGGGGGTCACCCCTCCACTTT,CASGSSLPRGGSPLHF
TRBV19,12,NA,NA,TRBJ2-7,TGTGCCAGTAGTCCCAGGGTAGGGGAGCAGTACTTC,CASSPRVGEQYF
TRBV2,13,NA,NA,TRBJ2-5,TGTGCCAGCAGAGGGGTGGGTATGGAGACCCAGTACTTC,CASRGVGMETQYF
TRBV5-1,15,TRBD1,NA,TRBJ2-5,TGCGCCAGCAGCGACACAGGGGGTATAGAAGAGACCCAGTACTTC,CASSDTGGIEETQYF
TRBV2,18,TRBD1,once,TRBJ1-5,TGTGCCCGCAGTGTCGAGTGGGAGGGGGCGGATGGCAATCAGCCCCAGCATTTT,CARSVEWEGADGNQPQHF
TRBV19,12,NA,NA,TRBJ1-5,TGTGCCAGTAGGTACAGGGATCAGCCCCAGCATTTT,CASRYRDQPQHF
TRBV5-1,16,TRBD2,few,TRBJ2-7,TGCGCCAGCAGCGACCGACTAGCGGGGGGAGGGGACGAGCAGTACTTC,CASSDRLAGGGDEQYF
TRBV7-8,16,TRBD1,NA,TRBJ1-1,TGTGCCAGCAGCTTAATCCCCGGACAGGCGAACACTGAAGCTTTCTTT,CASSLIPGQANTEAFF
TRBV6-1,14,TRBD1,NA,TRBJ1-2,TGTGCCAGCATTTGGACAGGGGGAAGCTATGGCTACACCTTC,CASIWTGGSYGYTF
TRBV29-1,16,NA,NA,TRBJ1-2,TGCAGCGTTGAAGATCGAGTGGCGGAAGCTGACTATGGCTACACCTTC,CSVEDRVAEADYGYTF
TRBV5-1,16,TRBD1,NA,TRBJ1-1,TGCGCCAGCAGCTTGGAGGTTGGGACAGGGGGTACTGAAGCTTTCTTT,CASSLEVGTGGTEAFF
TRBV11-2,16,TRBD2,NA,TRBJ2-1,TGTGCCAGCAGCCCACTAGCGGGAAGCTCCTACAATGAGCAGTTCTTC,CASSPLAGSSYNEQFF
TRBV10-1,13,TRBD1,NA,TRBJ2-7,TGCGCCAGCAGCGGGACAGGGTTCTACGAGCAGTACTTC,CASSGTGFYEQYF
TRBV7-6,14,NA,NA,TRBJ2-7,TGTGCCAGCAGCGCAGGGTGGGGACAATCCGAGCAGTACTTC,CASSAGWGQSEQYF
TRBV6-4,16,NA,NA,TRBJ1-6,TGTGCCAGCAGTGACGAGGACACGGAAAATAATTCACCCCTCCACTTT,CASSDEDTENNSPLHF
TRBV5-4,17,TRBD2,few,TRBJ2-1,TGTGCCAGCAGCTTGTTTAGCGGGGGGAGCTCCTACAATGAGCAGTTCTTC,CASSLFSGGSSYNEQFF
TRBV11-3,16,TRBD1,once,TRBJ2-2,TGTGCCAGCAGCGGACAGGGGGGCCCCAGCACCGGGGAGCTGTTTTTT,CASSGQGGPSTGELFF
TRBV25-1,15,NA,NA,TRBJ1-6,TGTGCCAGCAGTCTCTCGGTGGGAGGTAATTCACCCCTCCACTTT,CASSLSVGGNSPLHF
TRBV2,14,NA,NA,TRBJ1-6,TGTGCCAGCAGTGGGCAGGGCGATAATTCACCCCTCCACTTT,CASSGQGDNSPLHF
TRBV9,14,TRBD2,few,TRBJ2-7,TGTGCCAGCAGCCCTAGCGGGGCTTCCTACGAGCAGTACTTC,CASSPSGASYEQYF
TRBV14,16,NA,NA,TRBJ2-7,TGTGCCAGCAGCCATACCGGTCGGACGTTCTCCTACGAGCAGTACTTC,CASSHTGRTFSYEQYF
TRBV18,14,TRBD1,few,TRBJ1-3,TGTGCCAGCTCACTGACAGGGTACGGAAACACCATATATTTT,CASSLTGYGNTIYF
TRBV29-1,11,NA,NA,TRBJ1-1,TGCAGCGTAGAAACGAACACTGAAGCTTTCTTT,CSVETNTEAFF
TRBV11-2,15,TRBD2,NA,TRBJ2-1,TGTGCCAGCGGTCAAGGACTAGCGGGATACAATGAGCAGTTCTTC,CASGQGLAGYNEQFF
TRBV5-1,15,NA,NA,TRBJ1-6,TGCGCCAGCAGCTCCCGTGGAGGGCTGAATTCACCCCTCCACTTT,CASSSRGGLNSPLHF
TRBV6-1,15,NA,NA,TRBJ2-1,TGTGCCAGCAGTGAAGCGCCGACAGACTACAATGAGCAGTTCTTC,CASSEAPTDYNEQFF
TRBV19,15,TRBD1,NA,TRBJ1-2,TGTGCCAGTAGGCTACAGGGGGGAAGGCACTATGGCTACACCTTC,CASRLQGGRHYGYTF
TRBV18,14,NA,NA,TRBJ2-4,TGTGCCAGCTCACCACGTAGGGTCCAAAACATTCAGTACTTC,CASSPRRVQNIQYF
TRBV19,14,NA,few,TRBJ1-2,TGTGCCAGTAGTATACTGGGACGGAACTATGGCTACACCTTC,CASSILGRNYGYTF
TRBV7-8,15,NA,once,TRBJ1-1,TGTGCCAGCAGCTTCCGGATCCCAGGGGTGGGTGAAGCTTTCTTT,CASSFRIPGVGEAFF
TRBV12-2,13,NA,NA,TRBJ2-6,TGTGCAAGTCCCGAACCTGGGGCCAACGTCCTGACTTTC,CASPEPGANVLTF
TRBV11-2,16,NA,once,TRBJ1-2,TGTGCCAGCAGCTTAGCAGTTGGCGGGGCTTGGGGTGGCTACACCTTC,CASSLAVGGAWGGYTF
TRBV5-1,14,NA,NA,TRBJ2-1,TGCGCCAGCAGCGCCCGGGACTCCTACAATGAGCAGTTCTTC,CASSARDSYNEQFF
TRBV25-1,16,NA,once,TRBJ2-1,TGTGCCAGCAGTGAATATAAGGCAGGGCCAGCCGATGAGCAGTTCTTC,CASSEYKAGPADEQFF
TRBV19,13,TRBD1,NA,TRBJ1-2,TGTGCCAGTAGCCACTCAGGGGGCGATGGCTACACCTTC,CASSHSGGDGYTF
TRBV11-1,16,NA,NA,TRBJ2-3,TGTGCCAGCAGCTTAGGTCGAGCGGTCATCACAGATACGCAGTATTTT,CASSLGRAVITDTQYF
TRBV27,14,TRBD1,NA,TRBJ2-7,TGTGCCAGCAGTGACGGGACAGGGGGCTCCGAGCAGTACTTC,CASSDGTGGSEQYF
TRBV28,15,NA,NA,TRBJ2-7,TGTGCCAGCATACCCGGGGGACTTCCTTTGTACGAGCAGTACTTC,CASIPGGLPLYEQYF
TRBV10-3,16,TRBD1,NA,TRBJ2-5,TGTGCCATCAGTGGGTTAGGACAGGGGAGGGGAGAGACCCAGTACTTC,CAISGLGQGRGETQYF
TRBV19,14,NA,NA,TRBJ1-1,TGTGCCAGTAGTATTAGCACATACTACACTGAAGCTTTCTTT,CASSISTYYTEAFF
TRBV6-1,14,NA,large,TRBJ1-2,TGTGCCAGCCCCCACCCTCAGCAGAACTATGGCTACACCTTC,CASPHPQQNYGYTF
TRBV7-9,12,NA,NA,TRBJ2-1,TGTGCCAGCAGCTTAGGGGCAACTGAGCAGTTCTTC,CASSLGATEQFF
TRBV27,15,TRBD1,NA,TRBJ2-7,TGTGCCAGCAGCCCCACCGGGACAGCGAGAAACGAGCAGTACTTC,CASSPTGTARNEQYF
TRBV27,16,TRBD1,few,TRBJ1-2,TGTGCCAGCAGTCAAACGACAGGGGGAGAGAGCTATGGCTACACCTTC,CASSQTTGGESYGYTF
TRBV10-3,14,NA,NA,TRBJ2-7,TGTGCCTCCAGAAACAGGGAAAGCTCCTACGAGCAGTACTTC,CASRNRESSYEQYF
TRBV7-8,18,NA,NA,TRBJ1-5,TGTGCCAGCAGCTTACTCCCCGTCCGGGGCCGGAGCAATCAGCCCCAGCATTTT,CASSLLPVRGRSNQPQHF
TRBV4-1,14,NA,few,TRBJ2-5,TGCGCCAGCAGCAAGGTAGCGCCCCAAGAGACCCAGTACTTC,CASSKVAPQETQYF
TRBV19,13,NA,NA,TRBJ2-7,TGTGCCAGTAGCCTCGGGGGATCTAACGAGCAGTACTTC,CASSLGGSNEQYF
TRBV19,15,NA,NA,TRBJ1-1,TGTGCCAGTAGTGCATCAGGGGCCCGGAACACTGAAGCTTTCTTT,CASSASGARNTEAFF
TRBV9,14,NA,NA,TRBJ2-1,TGTGCCAGCAGCCTACAGGGCACCCTCGATGAGCAGTTCTTC,CASSLQGTLDEQFF